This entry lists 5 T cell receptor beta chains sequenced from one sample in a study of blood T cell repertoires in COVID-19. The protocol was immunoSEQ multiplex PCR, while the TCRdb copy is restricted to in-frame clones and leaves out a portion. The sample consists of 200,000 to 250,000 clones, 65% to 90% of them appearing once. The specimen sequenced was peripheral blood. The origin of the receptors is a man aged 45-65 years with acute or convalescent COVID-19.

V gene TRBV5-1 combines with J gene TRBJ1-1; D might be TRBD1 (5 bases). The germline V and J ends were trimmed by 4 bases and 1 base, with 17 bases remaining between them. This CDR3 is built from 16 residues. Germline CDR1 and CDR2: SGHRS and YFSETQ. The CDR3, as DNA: TGCGCCAGCAGCCCGGAGCAGGGAACCCGGAACACTGAAGCTTTCTTT. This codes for CASSPEQGTRNTEAFF.

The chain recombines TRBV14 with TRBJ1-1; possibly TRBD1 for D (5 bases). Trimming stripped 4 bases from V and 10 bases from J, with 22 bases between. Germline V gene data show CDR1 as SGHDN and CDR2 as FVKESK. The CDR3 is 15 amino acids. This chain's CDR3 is CASSPGGSGRGVAFF. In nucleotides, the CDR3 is TGTGCCAGCAGCCCAGGCGGGTCGGGGAGGGGTGTAGCTTTCTTT.

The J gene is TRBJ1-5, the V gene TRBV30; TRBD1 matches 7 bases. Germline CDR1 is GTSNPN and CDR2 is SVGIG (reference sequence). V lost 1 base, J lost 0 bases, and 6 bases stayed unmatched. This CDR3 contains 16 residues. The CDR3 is CAWSEQGTRSNQPQHF. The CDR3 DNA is TGTGCCTGGAGTGAACAGGGGACGCGTAGCAATCAGCCCCAGCATTTT.

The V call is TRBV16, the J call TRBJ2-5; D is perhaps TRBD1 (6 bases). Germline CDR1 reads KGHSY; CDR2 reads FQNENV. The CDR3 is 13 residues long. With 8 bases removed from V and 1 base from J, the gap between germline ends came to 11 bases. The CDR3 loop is CASQGTLQETQYF. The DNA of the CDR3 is TGTGCCAGCCAAGGGACACTCCAAGAGACCCAGTACTTC.

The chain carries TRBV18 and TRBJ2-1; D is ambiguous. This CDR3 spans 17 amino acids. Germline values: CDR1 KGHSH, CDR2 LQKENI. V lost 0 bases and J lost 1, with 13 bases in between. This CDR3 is CASSPPSIAPSYNEQFF. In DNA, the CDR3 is TGTGCCAGCTCACCACCGAGTATCGCCCCATCCTACAATGAGCAGTTCTTC.